The rows below give T cell receptor beta chains drawn from one sample of a study of response to subunit inactivated influenza vaccine. Using its own MiXCR run on the RT-PCR reads, TCRdb lists one record per CDR3 protein. The repertoire holds 300,000 to 350,000 distinct CDR3 sequences, with just over 20% as singletons. This specimen was PBMCs from blood, taken about 20 months after vaccination. These receptors were taken from a man between 50 and 69 years old who received an inactivated influenza vaccine. CDR3s include the opening cysteine and the closing phenylalanine or tryptophan. The D gene is left open where the match is weak.

v_gene: TRBV2; len: 14; d_gene: NA; j_gene: TRBJ1-1; CDR3aa: CASKKRVEGTEAFF
v_gene: TRBV11-2; len: 13; d_gene: NA; j_gene: TRBJ2-5; CDR3aa: CASSSVLGETQYF
v_gene: TRBV28; len: 15; d_gene: TRBD2; j_gene: TRBJ2-2; CDR3aa: CASQITSGDTGELFF
v_gene: TRBV5-4; len: 14; d_gene: NA; j_gene: TRBJ2-3; CDR3aa: CASSAGAGGDTQYF
v_gene: TRBV12-3/TRBV12-4; len: 17; d_gene: NA; j_gene: TRBJ1-3; CDR3aa: CASSPPGRGLSGNTIYF
v_gene: TRBV9; len: 14; d_gene: TRBD1; j_gene: TRBJ1-2; CDR3aa: CASSADRAKYGYTF
v_gene: TRBV7-8; len: 14; d_gene: NA; j_gene: TRBJ1-1; CDR3aa: CASSQTYLNTEAFF
v_gene: TRBV30; len: 14; d_gene: NA; j_gene: TRBJ1-1; CDR3aa: CAWSLRASHTEAFF
v_gene: TRBV18; len: 16; d_gene: TRBD1; j_gene: TRBJ2-2; CDR3aa: CASSPPGQGGTGELFF
v_gene: TRBV5-6; len: 13; d_gene: NA; j_gene: TRBJ2-1; CDR3aa: CASSWRSINEQFF
v_gene: TRBV2; len: 14; d_gene: NA; j_gene: TRBJ2-7; CDR3aa: CASSEGTASYEQYF
v_gene: TRBV4-3; len: 14; d_gene: NA; j_gene: TRBJ1-1; CDR3aa: CASSQDFMNTEAFF
v_gene: TRBV28; len: 15; d_gene: TRBD2; j_gene: TRBJ2-5; CDR3aa: CASSTTSGSLETQYF
v_gene: TRBV5-6; len: 15; d_gene: NA; j_gene: TRBJ1-4; CDR3aa: CASSWRGRTNEKLFF
v_gene: TRBV20-1; len: 14; d_gene: TRBD1; j_gene: TRBJ1-5; CDR3aa: CSAWDRSGNQPQHF
v_gene: TRBV7-6; len: 17; d_gene: TRBD2; j_gene: TRBJ2-2; CDR3aa: CASSLALAGANTGELFF
v_gene: TRBV20-1; len: 14; d_gene: NA; j_gene: TRBJ2-5; CDR3aa: CSARDSRQSETQYF
v_gene: TRBV12-3/TRBV12-4; len: 15; d_gene: NA; j_gene: TRBJ1-3; CDR3aa: CASSLNQNSGNTIYF
v_gene: TRBV28; len: 13; d_gene: TRBD1; j_gene: TRBJ2-7; CDR3aa: CASSSSDRDEQYF
v_gene: TRBV6-5; len: 14; d_gene: NA; j_gene: TRBJ1-4; CDR3aa: CASSYVGWDEKLFF
v_gene: TRBV7-9; len: 13; d_gene: NA; j_gene: TRBJ2-7; CDR3aa: CASSKGDMYEQYF
v_gene: TRBV7-9; len: 15; d_gene: TRBD1; j_gene: TRBJ1-3; CDR3aa: CASSSDRGSGNTIYF
v_gene: TRBV6-1; len: 14; d_gene: NA; j_gene: TRBJ1-4; CDR3aa: CASSGYSIREKLFF
v_gene: TRBV5-1; len: 13; d_gene: NA; j_gene: TRBJ1-2; CDR3aa: CASSLVTGATSTF
v_gene: TRBV7-9; len: 14; d_gene: NA; j_gene: TRBJ1-1; CDR3aa: CASSLGSPGTEAFF
v_gene: TRBV7-6; len: 16; d_gene: NA; j_gene: TRBJ2-3; CDR3aa: CASSSRRAPSTDTQYF
v_gene: TRBV6-2/TRBV6-3; len: 15; d_gene: TRBD1; j_gene: TRBJ1-5; CDR3aa: CASSWGQGPHQPQHF
v_gene: TRBV4-3; len: 14; d_gene: TRBD1; j_gene: TRBJ1-2; CDR3aa: CASSRGTGDYGYTF
v_gene: TRBV11-2; len: 14; d_gene: NA; j_gene: TRBJ2-7; CDR3aa: CASSLLRDPYEQYF
v_gene: TRBV5-1; len: 13; d_gene: NA; j_gene: TRBJ1-1; CDR3aa: CASSPKLNTEAFF
v_gene: TRBV12-3/TRBV12-4; len: 15; d_gene: TRBD1; j_gene: TRBJ2-7; CDR3aa: CASRLGTGVSYEQYF
v_gene: TRBV11-2; len: 14; d_gene: NA; j_gene: TRBJ2-1; CDR3aa: CASSQWTAYNEQFF
v_gene: TRBV20-1; len: 15; d_gene: NA; j_gene: TRBJ1-5; CDR3aa: CSARDLLGSNQPQHF
v_gene: TRBV20-1; len: 15; d_gene: TRBD1; j_gene: TRBJ2-7; CDR3aa: CSARPFDRGSYEQYF
v_gene: TRBV10-3; len: 14; d_gene: TRBD2; j_gene: TRBJ2-3; CDR3aa: CAISASGRTDTQYF
v_gene: TRBV12-3/TRBV12-4; len: 13; d_gene: NA; j_gene: TRBJ1-2; CDR3aa: CASSLSQAGGYTF
v_gene: TRBV5-4; len: 16; d_gene: NA; j_gene: TRBJ2-7; CDR3aa: CASSREPMVFSYEQYF